This record covers a single T cell receptor (beta chain). This clone turned up a few times. It has no known antigen specificity. Per-base qualities were not stored, and no clone one base away is much larger. CDR1 and CDR2, per the germline V gene, are LGHNA and YNFKEQ. The CDR3 starts with the cysteine, ends with the phenylalanine, and has 16 residues. Only CDR3 DNA remains: 48 bases, in frame from the first base. Trimming takes 2 bases off V and 1 base off J; junction bases not matched to a gene: 1. Receptor amplification or capture employed the immunoSEQ multiplex PCR assay. For the multiplex PCR, a mixture combining 60 forward primers for TCR Vbeta segments and 13 reverse primers for TCR Jbeta segments was used. The CDR3 region of rearranged TCR beta genes was amplified from genomic DNA with a multiplex PCR assay. On the Illumina HiSeq System, the amplified TCR beta libraries were sequenced as 87-base-pair reads. Under the source paper's analysis protocol: A later analysis counted about 80 million unique TCR beta chains across the approximately 700 repertoires, and roughly 9.9 million of these chains were shared by at least two donors. A nearest-neighbor algorithm error-corrected the raw reads and collapsed the reads into unique sequences, merging closely related sequences to remove PCR and sequencing errors. CDR3 sequences were aligned to IMGT reference sequences to assign V, D and J gene segments. For a sequence to be retained, a match of at least six nucleotides to both a V gene segment and a J gene segment was required. A rearrangement was called productive if the CDR3 had no stop codons and remained in frame with V and J, and every other rearrangement was called non-productive. CDR3 was defined according to IMGT convention as the region running from the second conserved V-encoded cysteine to the conserved J-encoded phenylalanine. The earlier analysis of 500 to 750 of the donors excluded any sequence lacking an unambiguous match to a single V gene segment. In an earlier analysis of approximately 560 of the donors, a V segment was called functional when productive rearrangements were above 56.7%, and segregating when the standard deviation between donors exceeded 5%. To diagnose cytomegalovirus status from the catalog of TCR beta chain sequences, a statistical classification framework was built. In a later analysis, V and J genes were assigned by comparing TCR nucleotide sequences against IMGT/GENE-DB human TR gene sequences. In a later analysis, CDR3 sequences and most-parsimonious VDJ recombination scenarios were assigned using the TCRdist pipeline. In a later analysis, each TCR beta chain was defined by its CDR3 amino acid sequence together with its V-gene family, and reads lacking a unique V-gene family were excluded. As a way to deal with suspected cross-contamination and a sequencing artifact, a later analysis dropped approximately 570 nucleotide sequences that were highly shared and had low generation probability. A later analysis calculated a clonal expansion index for each public chain from normalized within-repertoire ranks of inferred template counts. A later analysis computed generation probabilities with a VDJ recombination model fitted to out-of-frame rearrangements, and checked the results against IGoR. In a later analysis, TCR-TCR, TCR-HLA and TCR-CMV co-occurrence was scored with hypergeometric tests, and a repertoire-size bias correction was applied to TCR pairs. To estimate false discovery rates, a later analysis permuted the HLA or CMV assignments 20 times. In a later analysis, co-occurring TCRs were grouped with DBSCAN, and TCRdist sequence similarity was added when clustering was performed within HLA-allele-positive subsets. For co-occurrence clustering, repertoires with fewer than 30,000 or more than 120,000 public chains were excluded, along with roughly 5 repertoires with anomalous nucleotide sharing. The source is immuneACCESS, and TCRdb retained only in-frame sequences with V and J called. Part of the clones is not carried over; for the studies checked, unresolved V genes explain less than half of this, and the remainder is unexplained. From that table come the V and J calls and clone size; the DNA was used to work out D and trimming. The sample contains approximately 85,000 clones, 80% of them found a single time. Around 6.7% of the sample goes to the ten largest clones.

In total, 500 to 700 healthy bone marrow donors made up the cohort. At the time of sampling, every cohort member was nominally healthy, though immune exposures that went unrecorded were likely present. The donor tested CMV seronegative and was one of the 352 seronegative cohort members. A peripheral blood sample was collected from each donor, and TCR beta sequencing was performed on peripheral blood mononuclear cells. The Qiagen DNeasy Blood Extraction Kit was used to extract genomic DNA from the blood cell samples. This sample is drawn from a study of cytomegalovirus exposure and HLA in healthy donors (dated by TCRdb to 2015 to 2018). Describing the broader study: An earlier analysis of roughly 500 of the donors reported roughly 300 Gb of sequence data and around 120 million unique TCR beta sequences from about 200 million T cells. An earlier analysis of more than 450 of the donors used high-throughput TCR beta sequencing to judge whether each TCR beta V gene segment behaved as functional or pseudogenic. Both class I and class II loci were covered by HLA typing, at four-digit resolution. The T cell repertoires of several hundred subjects were profiled by immunosequencing and related to cytomegalovirus serostatus. Of the roughly 400 genotyped donors, 81% were placed in the genetic ancestry cluster associated with self-reported Caucasian donors. To study patterns of TCR occurrence, a later analysis re-analyzed previously published TCR beta repertoires from just over 650 donors and added high-resolution HLA genotyping. Approximately 300 gigabases of sequencing data and approximately 92 million unique TCR sequences made up an early release that covered nearly 650 HLA-typed donors. Besides the first cohort of roughly 660 subjects, a separate validation cohort made up of 120 different subjects was used. The number of typed donors differed by locus: about 620-640 for A, B, C, DRB1 and DQB1; some 500 for DQA1; 606 for DPA1; and roughly 490 for DPB1. The study aimed to test whether cataloging public T cell receptors could reveal signatures of past pathogen exposure. A few DR-DQ haplotypes were treated as single units for association and clustering because of strong linkage in the cohort. Every repertoire in the discovery cohort had been generated on one and the same sequencing platform. Donor age, sex, ethnicity and CMV serostatus were compiled together with the repertoire data. To predict cytomegalovirus infection status, the study brought together high-throughput TCR immunosequencing, statistical association of individual TCRs with disease status, and machine learning. Among about 400 genotyped donors of the cohort, an average of around 220,000 unique TCR beta nucleotide sequences was sequenced per donor, of which about 19% were non-productive. The later analysis used no new phenotypic data to find candidate immune exposures, relying instead on TCR beta sequences and their occurrence across donors. A later genetic analysis used genome-wide SNP genotypes for about 60% of the roughly 700 donors, treating that subset as a discovery cohort.

Paper-wide results and their limitations: Strong co-occurrence of HLA alleles, especially DR and DQ, made assigning TCR associations to individual alleles difficult. In a later analysis, HLA-associated TCR beta chains were found to be more clonally expanded and to have lower generation probabilities than equally common non-associated chains. Some IMGT-functional V segments, including TRBV6-2 and TRBV6-3, could not be distinguished by the 87-base-pair reads and were therefore excluded. Most CMV-associated TCR beta chains appeared to be HLA-restricted in a later analysis, and the HLA associations seemed to be driven largely by CMV exposure. Across donors, most TCR sequences were observed very rarely, whereas some public TCRs were present in many individuals. V-gene and J-gene trimming of TCR beta chains was associated with a missense DCLRE1C variant in a later genetic analysis, and the association was replicated in an independent cohort. Sequencing depth was assumed to be roughly uniform across donors in the presence/absence analyses, though that assumption may not hold. A further reported finding was that TCR beta sequences accurately predicted the HLA-A and HLA-B alleles for most subjects in the first cohort. Immune exposure information for the cohort was limited to CMV serostatus. In both the original and validation cohorts, the classifier was reported to diagnose cytomegalovirus status with high specificity and sensitivity. In a later analysis, several top co-occurrence clusters were reported to appear linked to parvovirus B19, influenza, CMV and Epstein-Barr virus. In an earlier analysis of roughly 500 of the donors, most TCR beta V segments appeared in productive rearrangements about 90% or about 30% of the time, broadly matching IMGT annotations. The authors suggested that the approach could potentially be generalized to other disease states and immunological phenotypes. A group of highly shared sequence variants was considered likely to be a technical artifact of the sequencing pipeline. According to a later analysis, TCR association rates differed among HLA loci, with DRB1 alleles showing the most associated TCRs and HLA-C alleles showing the fewest. At a false discovery rate of 0.05, a later analysis linked 16,951 TCR beta sequences to specific HLA alleles. Because counts were too low, around 17 rarely observed V segments, including chromosome 9 orphons, were left out of the earlier analysis of 500 to 650 of the donors. Compared with the roughly 700-donor mean, donors in an Asian-associated ancestry cluster had fewer N-insertions in productive TCRs, according to a later genetic analysis. This cohort had only TCR beta chains sequenced, and the lack of alpha or paired-chain data limited which features could be detected. The study listed 150 to 200 TCR beta chains as associated with cytomegalovirus. In vitro tests confirmed that a few of the cytomegalovirus-associated TCR beta chains recognize cytomegalovirus antigens. HLA typing was unavailable for some donors at each locus, so association tests used only the typed subset. Linkage disequilibrium might explain the correlated functional status among segregating V segments, but an unknown experimental factor could not be excluded.

Sample: PBMCs. The V and J genes are TRBV4-2 and TRBJ2-6; the central 8 bases match TRBD2. This TCR was sampled from a man aged 25 to 40 in good health and CMV-seronegative. The nucleotide sequence is given as TGTGCCAGCAGCCAAAAGCGGGAGTCTGGGGCCAACGTCCTGACTTTC. Its protein product is CASSQKRESGANVLTF.